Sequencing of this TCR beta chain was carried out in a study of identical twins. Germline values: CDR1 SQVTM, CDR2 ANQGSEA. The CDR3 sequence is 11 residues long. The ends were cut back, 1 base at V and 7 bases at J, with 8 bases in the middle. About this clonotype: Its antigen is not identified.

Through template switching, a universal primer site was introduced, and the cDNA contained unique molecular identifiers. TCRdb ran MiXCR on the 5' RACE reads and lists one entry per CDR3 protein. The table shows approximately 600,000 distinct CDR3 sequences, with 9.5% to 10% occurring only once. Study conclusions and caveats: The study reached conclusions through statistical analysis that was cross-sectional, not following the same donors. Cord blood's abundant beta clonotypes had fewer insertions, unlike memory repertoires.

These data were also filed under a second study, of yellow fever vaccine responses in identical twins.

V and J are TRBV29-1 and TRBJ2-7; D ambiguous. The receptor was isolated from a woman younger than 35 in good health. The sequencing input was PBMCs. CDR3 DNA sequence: TGCAGCGTTGAAGGGCCAGATGAGCAGTACTTC. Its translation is CSVEGPDEQYF.